This T cell receptor (beta chain) was documented in a study of T cells in Graves' hyperthyroidism and ophthalmopathy. Diagnoses were made from clinical symptoms, serum measures (thyroxine and TRAb), thyroid ultrasound and orbital computed tomography. Researchers amplified the TCR beta CDR3 regions from RNA transcripts. When the TCR CDR3 underwent first-round RT-PCR, the HTBI primer set was used. TCRdb called the multiplex PCR reads again in MiXCR, with one record for every CDR3 protein. The repertoire includes approximately 520,000 distinct CDR3 sequences, under 25% of them detected once, and approximately 26% sits in the top ten. This CDR3 region has 15 residues. Germline-derived CDR1 and CDR2 are DFQATT and SNEGSKA (reference sequence). V shed 0 bases and J shed 5 bases, with 17 bases lying between them.

This chain connects TRBV20-1 to TRBJ2-7, with D possibly matching TRBD2 (6 bases). The sequencing input was blood. This receptor was taken from a young man with Graves' hyperthyroidism. Written as DNA, the CDR3 is TGCAGTGCTAGAGATCTGTGGCGGGGATCCAACGAGCAGTACTTC. Encoded protein: CSARDLWRGSNEQYF.